This T cell receptor beta chain was recorded in a study of PD-1 blockade in classical Hodgkin lymphoma. Study-level background: Nivolumab was given intravenously to patients at 3 mg/kg every 2 weeks.

After removal of 5 bases from V and 3 bases from J, the junction contained 4 bases not matched to a gene. Germline V lookup: CDR1 MNHEY, CDR2 SMNVEV (reference sequence). The CDR3 covers 13 residues. Relapse was seen in all patients after autologous stem cell transplantation, and brentuximab vedotin exposure was variable. Profiled with immunoSEQ multiplex PCR; TCRdb holds only in-frame clones, not every one. The sample yields tens of thousands of clones, about three quarters seen once. The sample was peripheral blood mononuclear cells (PBMCs), taken at baseline. J is TRBJ2-7 and V is TRBV27; 7 bases align to TRBD2. The receptor was isolated from a human donor with classical Hodgkin lymphoma. The CDR3 nucleotides are TGTGCCAGCAGTCCTGGGGGGGGCTACGAGCAGTACTTC. Translated, it gives CASSPGGGYEQYF.